The 23 T cell receptor beta chains below come from one sample, sequenced in a study of T cell changes during pregnancy in multiple sclerosis. Here immunoSEQ multiplex PCR was the method, and the copy in TCRdb shows in-frame clones only, minus some. This table holds roughly 48,000 clones, 94% found once. The source material was CD4+ T cells from peripheral blood mononuclear cells, sampled in the first trimester of pregnancy. These receptors all come from a female donor with multiple sclerosis, enrolled in a pregnancy study.

The chain couples TRBV9 to TRBJ1-2; a possible D gene is TRBD1 (5 bases). The CDR3 consists of 14 residues. The V gene's germline CDR1 is SGDLS and CDR2 YYNGEE. V lost 0 bases to trimming and J lost 10 bases, with 16 bases between them. This CDR3 reads CASSVDQPGGDYTF. CDR3 nucleotide sequence: TGTGCCAGCAGCGTAGACCAGCCTGGAGGGGACTACACCTTC.

This clone was recorded only once. The V gene is TRBV5-1, the J gene TRBJ2-3, with TRBD2 matching over 11 bases. The trim removed 4 bases at V and 9 bases at J, leaving 13 bases unmatched. The CDR3 extends over 16 amino acids. The germline CDR1 and CDR2 sequences are SGHRS and YFSETQ. The CDR3 here is CASSPTSGGPPGTQYF. The CDR3 nucleotides are TGCGCCAGCAGCCCCACTAGCGGGGGACCCCCGGGGACGCAGTATTTT. The complete variable domain, with remaining parts taken from reference TRBV5-1 and TRBJ2-3, reads KAGVTQTPRYLIKTRGQQVTLSCSPISGHRSVSWYQQTPGQGLQFLFEYFSETQRNKGNFPGRFSGRQFSNSRSEMNVSTLELGDSALYLCASSPTSGGPPGTQYFGPGTRLTVL.

The chain couples TRBV2 to TRBJ2-3; 7 bases map to TRBD1. This CDR3 is 17 amino acids long. The V gene end was trimmed by 10 bases and the J gene end by 2 bases; junction bases not matched to a gene: 18. Germline V lookup: CDR1 SNHLY, CDR2 FYNNEI. The CDR3 region is CATTLGTNRGLTDTQYF. The CDR3 DNA follows: TGTGCCACGACCTTGGGAACCAACAGGGGTCTCACAGATACGCAGTATTTT.

The rearrangement links TRBV19 to TRBJ1-1, with 8 bases fitting TRBD1. The CDR3 has 15 amino acids. V was clipped by 5 bases and J by 7 bases; unmatched bases: 12. From germline, CDR1 is LNHDA and CDR2 SQIVND (reference sequence). CDR3 amino acids: CASSHPMTGESEAFF. CDR3 bases: TGTGCCAGTAGTCACCCTATGACAGGGGAGAGTGAAGCTTTCTTT.

V is TRBV19 and J is TRBJ1-5, with a tentative D call TRBD1 (6 bases). The CDR3 covers 15 residues. V gave up 5 bases and J gave up 6 bases, with 17 bases separating them. Per germline, CDR1 LNHDA and CDR2 SQIVND (reference sequence). The CDR3 here is CASSSTTGSGQPQHF. CDR3 sequence (DNA): TGTGCCAGTAGTTCCACAACAGGGTCTGGTCAGCCCCAGCATTTT.

The V and J genes are TRBV4-2 and TRBJ2-7; 9 bases are shared with TRBD2. There are 12 residues in the CDR3. V gave up 2 bases and J gave up 9 bases; unmatched junction bases: 2. Germline CDR1 is LGHNA and CDR2 is YNFKEQ. The CDR3 DNA sequence: TGTGCCAGCAGCCAACCGCGGGAGGGGCAGTACTTC. Encoded protein: CASSQPREGQYF.

The V and J genes are TRBV5-1 and TRBJ2-3; 10 nucleotides match TRBD2. CDR1 and CDR2 from the germline V gene are SGHRS and YFSETQ. The CDR3 is 16 residues long. Germline trimming cut 0 bases from V and 4 bases from J; bases unmatched to any gene: 5. For the CDR3, the DNA is TGCGCCAGCAGCTTGGGGTCTAGCGGGGGAGCAGATACGCAGTATTTT. It encodes CASSLGSSGGADTQYF.

The gene calls are TRBV6-1 and TRBJ2-7, with 8 bases aligning to TRBD1. The CDR3 covers 14 residues. Germline V lookup: CDR1 MNHNS, CDR2 SASEGT. J was trimmed by 3 bases and V by 1 base; bases with no gene match: 2. The CDR3 protein is CASSEGTGLYEQYF. In nucleotides, the CDR3 is TGTGCCAGCAGTGAAGGGACAGGGCTCTACGAGCAGTACTTC.

V usage is TRBV19 and J usage is TRBJ2-5, with TRBD1 matching over 7 bases. The CDR3 consists of 17 residues. With V trimmed by 2 bases and J by 2 bases, 11 bases remained unmatched. Germline loops: CDR1 LNHDA, CDR2 SQIVND (reference sequence). In DNA, the CDR3 is TGTGCCAGTAGTATACTACACCAGGGGGACCGTCAAGAGACCCAGTACTTC. Translated, it gives CASSILHQGDRQETQYF.

The rearrangement uses TRBV11-3 and TRBJ2-7; 12 bases map to TRBD1. The germline gives CDR1 SGHNT, CDR2 YENEEA. The CDR3 consists of 14 residues. V shed 5 bases, J shed 5 bases, and the junction held 4 bases outside the gene matches. This chain's CDR3 is CASSQGQGAHEQYF. CDR3 nucleotide sequence: TGTGCCAGCAGCCAGGGACAGGGGGCCCACGAGCAGTACTTC.

The chain combines TRBV30 with TRBJ2-1; TRBD2 matches 9 bases. V was clipped by 4 bases and J by 4 bases; unmatched bases: 20. The germline gives CDR1 GTSNPN, CDR2 SVGIG (reference sequence). The CDR3 covers 19 residues. CDR3 in amino acids: CAWTAGHKEGLASYNEQFF. CDR3 nucleotide sequence: TGTGCCTGGACCGCGGGACACAAAGAGGGACTAGCCTCGTACAATGAGCAGTTCTTC.

CDR3 nucleotides: TGTGCCAGCAGACTTATACAGTCCTCGGGAGGCTACACCTTC. Its protein is CASRLIQSSGGYTF. The chain recombines TRBV6-5 with TRBJ1-2; D not certain. This CDR3 spans 14 amino acids. The V gene's germline CDR1 is MNHEY and CDR2 SVGAGI. V lost 6 bases and J lost 8, with 19 bases in between.

The rearrangement uses TRBV6-6 and TRBJ2-7; D is perhaps TRBD1 (5 bases). Trimming removed 5 bases from V and 5 bases from J, with 16 bases in between. Germline V CDR1 and CDR2: MNHNY, SVGAGI (reference sequence). This CDR3 has 14 amino acids. The CDR3 here is CASSLKGHGHEQYF. CDR3 DNA sequence: TGTGCCAGCAGTCTAAAGGGGCATGGACACGAGCAGTACTTC.

This clone has only one observation. The chain employs TRBV28 and TRBJ1-6; a weak D match, TRBD1 (6 bases). This CDR3 region has 14 residues. Trimming stripped 4 bases from V and 5 bases from J, with 9 bases between. Germline V gene data show CDR1 as MDHEN and CDR2 as SYDVKM. CDR3 in DNA: TGTGCCAGCAGTTCACAGGGTAATAATTCACCCCTCCACTTT. This gives the protein CASSSQGNNSPLHF.

The sample holds one count of this clone. The chain has TRBV6-5 and TRBJ2-3; no clear D gene. The length of the CDR3 is 12 residues. The germline V gene encodes CDR1 MNHEY and CDR2 SVGAGI. Trimming removed 7 bases at V and 2 bases at J, with 7 bases between. DNA of the CDR3: TGTGCCAGCAACAGCAACACAGATACGCAGTATTTT. It yields the protein CASNSNTDTQYF.

The chain carries TRBV14 and TRBJ2-7; 7 bases agree with TRBD1. Trimming cost V 5 bases and J 5 bases; bases outside gene matches: 9. The CDR3 runs 14 residues. The germline V gene has CDR1 SGHDN and CDR2 FVKESK. The CDR3 bases are TGTGCCAGCAGCGATCTCCGGGACAGCCACGAGCAGTACTTC. It is translated as CASSDLRDSHEQYF.

V gene TRBV11-3 combines with J gene TRBJ1-6; 8 bases are a match to TRBD1. Trimming at V came to 1 base and at J to 9 bases, leaving 8 bases not matched to a gene. Germline CDR1 and CDR2: SGHNT and YENEEA. The CDR3 is 16 residues long. CDR3 region: CASSLALTGAFSPLHF. CDR3 in DNA: TGTGCCAGCAGCTTAGCTTTGACAGGGGCATTTTCACCCCTCCACTTT.

The chain combines TRBV11-3 with TRBJ2-2, with D uncertain. Germline V lookup: CDR1 SGHNT, CDR2 YENEEA. Deletions cut 5 bases from V and 7 bases from J, with 17 bases between. The CDR3 extends over 15 amino acids. CDR3 DNA sequence: TGTGCCAGCAGCCGAGGCCTAGGAAATGTCGGGGAGCTGTTTTTT. Its protein is CASSRGLGNVGELFF. Filled out from reference TRBV11-3 and TRBJ2-2, the complete variable domain reads EAGVVQSPRYKIIEKKQPVAFWCNPISGHNTLYWYLQNLGQGPELLIRYENEEAVDDSQLPKDRFSAERLKGVDSTLKIQPAELGDSAVYLCASSRGLGNVGELFFGEGSRLTVL.

The rearrangement uses TRBV29-1 and TRBJ1-5, with D possibly matching TRBD1 (5 bases). V was trimmed by 2 bases and J by 7 bases, leaving 12 bases between them. Germline CDR1 and CDR2: SQVTM and ANQGSEA. This CDR3 has 13 residues. The CDR3 DNA follows: TGCAGCGTTGAAAAGGGGATAGGGCAGCCCCAGCATTTT. The encoded protein is CSVEKGIGQPQHF.

The J gene is TRBJ1-1, the V gene TRBV2; D gene uncertain. With 6 bases removed from V and 1 base from J, the gap between germline ends came to 3 bases. This CDR3 region has 11 residues. Germline assignment: CDR1 SNHLY and CDR2 FYNNEI. CDR3 sequence: CASRANTEAFF. CDR3 nucleotides: TGTGCCAGCAGGGCGAACACTGAAGCTTTCTTT.

The rearrangement links TRBV5-4 to TRBJ2-7, with a weak D call TRBD2 (7 bases). Trimming cost V 4 bases and J 4 bases, with 15 bases left between them. CDR3 length equals 14 residues. From germline, CDR1 is SGHNT and CDR2 YYREEE (reference sequence). The CDR3 DNA reads TGTGCCAGCAGCGTGAGGGGGGGAAAATACGAGCAGTACTTC. Protein sequence: CASSVRGGKYEQYF. The full variable domain, completed using reference TRBV5-4 and TRBJ2-7, is ETGVTQSPTHLIKTRGQQVTLRCSSQSGHNTVSWYQQALGQGPQFIFQYYREEENGRGNFPPRFSGLQFPNYSSELNVNALELDDSALYLCASSVRGGKYEQYFGPGTRLTVT.

This chain uses TRBV2 with TRBJ2-2; perhaps TRBD1 as D (6 bases). The germline V gene has CDR1 SNHLY and CDR2 FYNNEI. The CDR3 is 15 residues long. V dropped 4 bases and J dropped 1 base, with 10 bases sitting between them. CDR3 DNA sequence: TGTGCCAGCAGTGCCACGACAGGGAACACCGGGGAGCTGTTTTTT. Amino acid sequence: CASSATTGNTGELFF.

This clone was observed a single time. CDR3 nucleotide sequence: TGTGCCAGCAGCGTGGGGGGAACCTACAATGAGCAGTTCTTC. Residues: CASSVGGTYNEQFF. V usage is TRBV9 and J usage is TRBJ2-1, with D perhaps TRBD2 (6 bases). The V end lost 2 bases, the J end lost 2 bases, and 8 bases lay between the germline ends. The CDR3 is made up of 14 amino acids. Germline CDR1 reads SGDLS; CDR2 reads YYNGEE.